This TCR beta chain was identified in a study of T cell responses to AZD1222 COVID-19 vaccine. General study results and limits: Sampling captured repertoires only after the peak T cell response. White British ancestry dominated among donors, who included more females, and clonal diversity was possibly underestimated.

V trimming: 10 bases; J trimming: 4 bases; junction bases outside the gene matches: 5. This CDR3 is 13 amino acids long. Per the germline V gene, CDR1 is ENHRY and CDR2 is SYGVKD. Data came from immunoSEQ multiplex PCR; TCRdb stores just in-frame clones and leaves some out. This table has 80,000 or so clones, approximately 83% appearing once. Concerning this clone: Antigen specificity is unknown.

The chain employs TRBV10-3 and TRBJ2-5; 11 bases fit TRBD1. The sequence was obtained from an adult who received the AZD1222 COVID-19 vaccine. Sequencing used peripheral blood, obtained 28 days after the second AZD1222 dose. The CDR3 is CATWTGGTETQYF. In DNA, the CDR3 is TGTGCCACTTGGACAGGGGGCACAGAGACCCAGTACTTC.